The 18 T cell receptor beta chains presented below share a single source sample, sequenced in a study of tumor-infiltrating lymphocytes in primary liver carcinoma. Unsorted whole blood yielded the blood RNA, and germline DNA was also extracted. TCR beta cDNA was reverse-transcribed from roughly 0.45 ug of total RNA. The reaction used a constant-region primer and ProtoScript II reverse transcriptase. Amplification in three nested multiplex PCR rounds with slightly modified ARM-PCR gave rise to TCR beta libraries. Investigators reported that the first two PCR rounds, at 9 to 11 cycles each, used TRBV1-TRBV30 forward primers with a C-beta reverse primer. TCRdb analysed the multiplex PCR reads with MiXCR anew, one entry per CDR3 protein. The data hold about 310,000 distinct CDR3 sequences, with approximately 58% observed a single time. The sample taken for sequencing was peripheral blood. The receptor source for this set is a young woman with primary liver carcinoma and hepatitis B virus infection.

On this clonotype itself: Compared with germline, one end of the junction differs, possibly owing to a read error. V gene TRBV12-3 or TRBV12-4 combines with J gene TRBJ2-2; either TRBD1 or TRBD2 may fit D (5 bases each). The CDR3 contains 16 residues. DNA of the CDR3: TGTGCCGGCAGTATGACCGCAGACGTGGGGACCGTGGAGCTGTTTTTT. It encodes CAGSMTADVGTVELFF.

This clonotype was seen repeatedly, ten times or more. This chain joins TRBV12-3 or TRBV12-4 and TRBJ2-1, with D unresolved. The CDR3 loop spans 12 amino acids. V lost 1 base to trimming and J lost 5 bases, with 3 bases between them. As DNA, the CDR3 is TGTGCCAGCAGTTTAGGAGACAATGAGCAGTTCTTC. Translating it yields CASSLGDNEQFF.

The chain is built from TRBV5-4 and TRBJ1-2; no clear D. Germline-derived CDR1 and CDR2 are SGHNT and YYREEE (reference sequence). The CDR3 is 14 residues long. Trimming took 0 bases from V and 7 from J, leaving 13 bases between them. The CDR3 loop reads CASSLASIGGGYTF. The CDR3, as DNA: TGTGCCAGCAGCTTGGCCTCAATAGGAGGTGGCTACACCTTC.

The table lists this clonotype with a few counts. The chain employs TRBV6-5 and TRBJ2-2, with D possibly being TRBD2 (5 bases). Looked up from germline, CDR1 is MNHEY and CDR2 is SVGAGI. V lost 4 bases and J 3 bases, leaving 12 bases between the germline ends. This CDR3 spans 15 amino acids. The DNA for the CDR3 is TGTGCCAGCAGTTCTCTAGGAGGTTACACCGGGGAGCTGTTTTTT. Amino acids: CASSSLGGYTGELFF.

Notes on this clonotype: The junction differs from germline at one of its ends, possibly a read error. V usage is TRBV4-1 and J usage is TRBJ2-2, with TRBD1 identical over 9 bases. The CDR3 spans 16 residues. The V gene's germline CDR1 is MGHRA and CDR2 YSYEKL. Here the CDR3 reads CASSQAGQGNAGELFF. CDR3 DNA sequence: TGCGCCAGCAGTCAAGCGGGACAGGGAAACGCCGGGGAGCTGTTTTTT.

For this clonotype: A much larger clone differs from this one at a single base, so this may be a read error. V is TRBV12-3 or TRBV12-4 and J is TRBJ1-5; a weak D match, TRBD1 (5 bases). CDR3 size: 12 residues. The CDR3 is CVSGGSNQPQHF. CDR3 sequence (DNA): TGTGTCAGCGGGGGAAGCAATCAGCCCCAGCATTTT.

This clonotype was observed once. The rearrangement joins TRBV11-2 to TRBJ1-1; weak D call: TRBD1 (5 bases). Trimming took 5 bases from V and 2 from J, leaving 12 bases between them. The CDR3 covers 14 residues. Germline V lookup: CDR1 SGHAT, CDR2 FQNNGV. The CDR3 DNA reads TGTGCCAGCAGCGACAGATACCAAAACACTGAAGCTTTCTTT. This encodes CASSDRYQNTEAFF.

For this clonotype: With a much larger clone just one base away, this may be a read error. CDR3: CASSDLAEAYF. The CDR3 DNA is TGTGCCAGCAGCGATTTGGCTGAAGCTTACTTT. The genes are TRBV12-3 or TRBV12-4 and TRBJ1-1; no definite D call. The CDR3 spans 11 residues.

CDR3 nucleotides: TGTGCCAGCAGACGCAGCTATGGGGCCAACGTCCTGACTTTC. Translating it yields CASRRSYGANVLTF. The chain has TRBV28 and TRBJ2-6; D not certain. Between the trimmed V and J ends, which lost 6 bases and 3 bases, there was a span of 9 bases. CDR3 length: 14 amino acids. The V gene's germline CDR1 is MDHEN and CDR2 SYDVKM.

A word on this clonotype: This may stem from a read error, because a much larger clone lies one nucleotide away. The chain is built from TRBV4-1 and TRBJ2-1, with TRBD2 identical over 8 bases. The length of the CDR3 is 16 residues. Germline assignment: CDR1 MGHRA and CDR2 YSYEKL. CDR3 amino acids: CASSQGPASGYNEPFF. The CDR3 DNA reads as TGCGCCAGCAGCCAAGGGCCGGCTAGCGGGTACAATGAGCCGTTCTTC.

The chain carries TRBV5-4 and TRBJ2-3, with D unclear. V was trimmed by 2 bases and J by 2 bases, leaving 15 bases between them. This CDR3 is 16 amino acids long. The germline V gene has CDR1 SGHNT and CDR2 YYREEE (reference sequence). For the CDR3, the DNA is TGTGCCAGCAGCTTTGGGTTTTACACCCCCACAGATACGCAGTATTTT. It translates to CASSFGFYTPTDTQYF. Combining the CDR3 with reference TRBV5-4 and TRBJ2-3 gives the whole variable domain ETGVTQSPTHLIKTRGQQVTLRCSSQSGHNTVSWYQQALGQGPQFIFQYYREEENGRGNFPPRFSGLQFPNYSSELNVNALELDDSALYLCASSFGFYTPTDTQYFGPGTRLTVL.

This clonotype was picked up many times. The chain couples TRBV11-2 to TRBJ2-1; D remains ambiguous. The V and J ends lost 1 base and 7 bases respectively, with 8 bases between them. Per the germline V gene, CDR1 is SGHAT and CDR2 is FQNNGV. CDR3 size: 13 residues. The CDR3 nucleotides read TGTGCCAGCAGCTTAGGATTGGGTAATGAGCAGTTCTTC. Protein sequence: CASSLGLGNEQFF.

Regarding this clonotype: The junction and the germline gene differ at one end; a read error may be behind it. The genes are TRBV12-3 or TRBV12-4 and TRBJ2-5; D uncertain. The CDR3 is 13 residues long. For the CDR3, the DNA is TGTGCCAGCAATTTAGGCAGGCAAGAGACCCAATACTTC. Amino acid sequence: CASNLGRQETQYF.

The CDR3 sequence: CASRSANYGYTF. The CDR3 nucleotides are TGTGCCAGCAGGTCGGCTAACTATGGCTACACCTTC. This chain uses TRBV6-7 with TRBJ1-2, with D unresolved. TRBV6-7 is filed as an ORF, its function uncertain. V lost 6 bases and J 0 bases, leaving 5 bases between the germline ends. The CDR3 length is 12 residues.

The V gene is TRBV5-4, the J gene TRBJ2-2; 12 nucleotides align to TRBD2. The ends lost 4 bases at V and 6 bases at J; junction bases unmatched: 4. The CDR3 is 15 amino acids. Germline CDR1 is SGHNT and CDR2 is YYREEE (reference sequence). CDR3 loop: CASSGLAGGPGELFF. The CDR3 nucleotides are TGTGCCAGCAGCGGCCTAGCGGGAGGGCCCGGGGAGCTGTTTTTT.

The CDR3 region has the DNA TGCGCCAGCAGCTTGAACAGGAATTCACCCCTCCACTTT. It translates to CASSLNRNSPLHF. This chain uses TRBV5-1 with TRBJ1-6; TRBD1 is a possible D gene (5 bases). Trimming removed 1 base at V and 7 bases at J, with 6 bases between. Germline V gene sequence: CDR1 SGHRS, CDR2 YFSETQ. This CDR3 has 13 amino acids.

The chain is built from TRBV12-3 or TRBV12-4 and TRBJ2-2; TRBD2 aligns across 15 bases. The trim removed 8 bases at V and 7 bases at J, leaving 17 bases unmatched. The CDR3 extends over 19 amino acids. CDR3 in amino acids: CASFDQGMGLAGGRGELFF. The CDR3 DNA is TGTGCCAGCTTCGACCAGGGGATGGGACTAGCGGGAGGACGCGGGGAGCTGTTTTTT.

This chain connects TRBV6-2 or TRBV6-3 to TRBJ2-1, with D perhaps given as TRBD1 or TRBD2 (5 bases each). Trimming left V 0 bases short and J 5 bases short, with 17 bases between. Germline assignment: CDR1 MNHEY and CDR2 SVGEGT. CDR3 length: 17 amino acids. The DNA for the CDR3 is TGTGCCAGCAGTTACTCGATGGGGCTAACGGGGAACAATGAGCAGTTCTTC. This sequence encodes CASSYSMGLTGNNEQFF.